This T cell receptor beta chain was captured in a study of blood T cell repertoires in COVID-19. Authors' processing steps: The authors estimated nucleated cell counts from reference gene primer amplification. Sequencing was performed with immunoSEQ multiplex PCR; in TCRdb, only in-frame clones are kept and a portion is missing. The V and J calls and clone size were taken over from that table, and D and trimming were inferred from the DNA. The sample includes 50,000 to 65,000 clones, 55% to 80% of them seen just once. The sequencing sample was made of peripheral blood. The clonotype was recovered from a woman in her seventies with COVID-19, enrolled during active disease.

Here the CDR3 reads CASSFRQGVNTEAFF. The CDR3 DNA reads TGTGCCAGTAGTTTCCGACAGGGCGTGAACACTGAAGCTTTCTTT. The V call is TRBV19, the J call TRBJ1-1; 7 nucleotides line up with TRBD1. The germline CDR1 and CDR2 sequences are LNHDA and SQIVND (reference sequence). The CDR3 covers 15 residues. Losses at the gene ends were 5 bases for V and 0 bases for J; bases not matched to a gene: 6. The entire variable domain, with the rest obtained from reference TRBV19 and TRBJ1-1, is as follows: DGGITQSPKYLFRKEGQNVTLSCEQNLNHDAMYWYRQDPGQGLRLIYYSQIVNDFQKGDIAEGYSVSREKKESFPLTVTSAQKNPTAFYLCASSFRQGVNTEAFFGQGTRLTVV.